This T cell receptor (beta chain) is from a study of control samples from healthy donors and cancer patients. Data came from immunoSEQ multiplex PCR; TCRdb stores just in-frame clones and leaves some out. Among more than 35,000 clones, about 94% were seen once, and the ten largest hold more than 20%. Germline assignment: CDR1 MNHNY and CDR2 SVGAGI (reference sequence). V was pared by 3 bases and J by 4 bases, with 10 bases between. The CDR3 length is 15 residues. Material for sequencing was blood. The genes are TRBV6-6 and TRBJ1-6, with D perhaps matching TRBD1 (5 bases). The sequence was obtained from a man in his fifties or sixties in good health. For the CDR3, the DNA is TGTGCCAGCAGTTATCAGGGCTCTTATAATTCACCCCTCCACTTT. Its translation is CASSYQGSYNSPLHF.